These T cell receptor beta chains were read from a single sample in a study of cytomegalovirus exposure and HLA in healthy donors. The method was immunoSEQ multiplex PCR; TCRdb's version includes in-frame clones alone and lacks a portion of them. The data contain 75,000 to 90,000 clones, 85% of them singletons. Input material: PBMCs. The source of these receptors is a man aged 40-55 years in good health and CMV-seropositive. Each CDR3 is given with its conserved first and last residue. The order of the fields is CDR3 protein, CDR3 DNA, J gene, V gene, D gene. A D gene is named only where the DNA matches it firmly.

CASSFGTGIAKNIQYF,TGTGCCAGCAGTTTCGGGACAGGGATAGCCAAAAACATTCAGTACTTC,TRBJ2-4,TRBV28,TRBD1
CASSLYKGDSYEQYF,TGTGCCAGCAGCTTATATAAGGGGGACTCCTACGAGCAGTACTTC,TRBJ2-7,TRBV11-3,.
CASSFSMETQYF,TGTGCCAGCAGCTTTAGTATGGAGACCCAGTACTTC,TRBJ2-5,TRBV7-2,.
CATQDSQTSTIYF,TGTGCCACCCAGGACAGCCAGACCTCCACCATATATTTT,TRBJ1-3,TRBV18,.
CASSRATNEKLFF,TGTGCCAGCAGCCGCGCAACTAATGAAAAACTGTTTTTT,TRBJ1-4,TRBV7-2,.
CASSPGTGSYEQYF,TGCGCCAGCAGCCCCGGGACAGGGTCCTACGAGCAGTACTTC,TRBJ2-7,TRBV5-1,TRBD1
CASSQDPLSNYEQYF,TGTGCCAGCAGCCAAGATCCACTATCTAACTACGAGCAGTACTTC,TRBJ2-7,TRBV4-2,.
CASSISQGKADGYTF,TGTGCCAGTAGTATTTCACAGGGGAAGGCGGATGGCTACACCTTC,TRBJ1-2,TRBV19,TRBD1
CASRPGQDRNTIYF,TGTGCCAGCAGGCCGGGACAGGATAGAAACACCATATATTTT,TRBJ1-3,TRBV6-5,TRBD1
CAWSAGTGYEKLFF,TGTGCCTGGAGTGCCGGGACAGGGTATGAAAAACTGTTTTTT,TRBJ1-4,TRBV30,TRBD1
CASRKGLAGGTDTQYF,TGTGCCAGCAGGAAAGGACTAGCGGGAGGCACAGATACGCAGTATTTT,TRBJ2-3,TRBV7-3,TRBD2
CASSIQRSTDTQYF,TGTGCCAGTAGTATCCAGCGGAGCACAGATACGCAGTATTTT,TRBJ2-3,TRBV19,.
CSAADSYEQYF,TGCAGTGCTGCGGACTCCTACGAGCAGTACTTC,TRBJ2-7,TRBV20-1,.
CASSQSHGVSYEQYF,TGTGCCAGTAGCCAGTCCCACGGGGTCTCCTACGAGCAGTACTTC,TRBJ2-7,TRBV19,.
CAISEGQGNTGELFF,TGTGCCATCAGTGAGGGACAGGGCAACACCGGGGAGCTGTTTTTT,TRBJ2-2,TRBV10-3,TRBD1
CASSLLVISGTEAFF,TGTGCCAGCAGCTTGTTAGTCATATCGGGCACTGAAGCTTTCTTT,TRBJ1-1,TRBV5-5,.
CASSLGQEAFF,TGCGCCAGCAGCTTGGGACAGGAAGCTTTCTTT,TRBJ1-1,TRBV5-1,.
CASSPSAALAGNTIYF,TGTGCCAGCAGCCCCTCGGCAGCGTTGGCTGGAAACACCATATATTTT,TRBJ1-3,TRBV21-1,.
CASSSVPGQGGNTEAFF,TGTGCCAGCAGCTCCGTCCCGGGACAGGGGGGGAACACTGAAGCTTTCTTT,TRBJ1-1,TRBV13,TRBD1
CASSLASGRATGELFF,TGCGCCAGCAGCTTGGCTAGCGGGAGGGCCACCGGGGAGCTGTTTTTT,TRBJ2-2,TRBV5-1,TRBD2
CASSLAWASAYEQYF,TGTGCCAGTAGTTTAGCGTGGGCTAGCGCATACGAGCAGTACTTC,TRBJ2-7,TRBV19,.
CASSLGQASDTQYF,TGCGCCAGCAGCTTGGGACAGGCATCAGATACGCAGTATTTT,TRBJ2-3,TRBV5-1,.
CASSLGTGGSTGELFF,TGTGCCAGCAGCTTAGGAACTGGCGGGTCCACCGGGGAGCTGTTTTTT,TRBJ2-2,TRBV7-9,.